Below are 10 T cell receptor beta chains sequenced from a single sample in a study of cytomegalovirus exposure and HLA in healthy donors. PCR used 60 Vbeta primers and 13 Jbeta primers. Using immunoSEQ multiplex PCR, the repertoire was profiled, and TCRdb retains in-frame clones only, with some absent. The sample's table shows fewer than 250,000 clones. Sequencing was performed on PBMCs. These receptors came from a young woman in good health and CMV-seropositive.

This chain links TRBV7-8 with TRBJ2-7; 7 positions match TRBD1. J lost 3 bases, V lost 2 bases, and 7 bases had no gene match. The CDR3 consists of 15 residues. Per germline, CDR1 SGHVS and CDR2 FQNEAQ. The CDR3 protein is CASSLRQGLSYEQYF. CDR3 DNA: TGTGCCAGCAGCTTAAGACAGGGCCTTAGCTACGAGCAGTACTTC.

This sequence joins TRBV13 and TRBJ1-1; the match to TRBD1 covers 8 bases. Germline CDR1 is PRHDT and CDR2 is FYEKMQ (reference sequence). The CDR3 sequence is 14 residues long. V gave up 5 bases and J gave up 11 bases; unmatched junction bases: 13. Here the CDR3 DNA reads TGTGCCAGCAGCGTAATTACCGGGACAGGAAGCGCTTTCTTT. Its translation: CASSVITGTGSAFF.

The V gene is TRBV7-2, the J gene TRBJ2-1; tentatively, D is TRBD2 (6 bases). Germline CDR1 reads SGHTA; CDR2 reads FQGNSA. V was cut by 5 bases and J by 6 bases, with 20 bases left in between. This CDR3 contains 16 residues. The CDR3 bases are TGTGCCAGCAGCAAAGGGGACTTCCGTATTGGCAATGAGCAGTTCTTC. Translating gives CASSKGDFRIGNEQFF.

V is TRBV10-3 and J is TRBJ2-1; 9 nucleotides match TRBD2. V shed 3 bases and J 8 bases; nucleotides not matched to a gene: 8. CDR1 and CDR2 (germline): ENHRY, SYGVKD. The CDR3 has 15 residues. Written as DNA, the CDR3 is TGTGCCATCAGTGATGGGGGACTAGCACGTGATGAGCAGTTCTTC. As protein: CAISDGGLARDEQFF.

The chain carries TRBV7-9 and TRBJ2-2; 7 bases line up with TRBD2. Germline V gene sequence: CDR1 SEHNR, CDR2 FQNEAQ (reference sequence). The CDR3 contains 16 residues. After removal of 5 bases from V and 3 bases from J, the junction contained 9 bases not matched to a gene. The CDR3 DNA reads TGTGCCAGCAGCCCCCTTAAGCGGGGTGACACCGGGGAGCTGTTTTTT. Translating it yields CASSPLKRGDTGELFF.

The chain carries TRBV14 and TRBJ1-1, with TRBD1 identical over 8 bases. CDR1 and CDR2 (germline): SGHDN, FVKESK. Losses at the gene ends were 4 bases for V and 7 bases for J; bases not matched to a gene: 5. This CDR3 has 13 residues. The CDR3 coding sequence is TGTGCCAGCAGCCCGCAGGGGGCAGGTGAAGCTTTCTTT. It translates to CASSPQGAGEAFF.

The J gene is TRBJ1-2, the V gene TRBV19; maybe TRBD1 (5 bases). Germline V CDR1 and CDR2: LNHDA, SQIVND (reference sequence). CDR3 length: 14 amino acids. The V gene lost 0 bases and the J gene lost 8 bases, with 13 bases spanning the gap. The CDR3 loop is CASSIDRGREGYTF. As DNA, the CDR3 is TGTGCCAGTAGTATAGATAGGGGCCGTGAAGGCTACACCTTC. Supplemented by reference TRBV19 and TRBJ1-2, the full variable domain reads DGGITQSPKYLFRKEGQNVTLSCEQNLNHDAMYWYRQDPGQGLRLIYYSQIVNDFQKGDIAEGYSVSREKKESFPLTVTSAQKNPTAFYLCASSIDRGREGYTFGSGTRLTVV.

The J gene is TRBJ2-2, the V gene TRBV27, with D hard to call. The CDR3 sequence is 14 residues long. V lost 2 bases to trimming and J lost 4 bases, with 8 bases between them. Germline V gene lookup returns CDR1 MNHEY and CDR2 SMNVEV (reference sequence). The CDR3 DNA reads TGTGCCAGCAGTTTAGGGCAGCTCACCGGGGAGCTGTTTTTT. This encodes CASSLGQLTGELFF.

V and J are TRBV2 and TRBJ2-5, with TRBD2 matching over 11 bases. The CDR3 is made up of 14 amino acids. Germline V gives CDR1 SNHLY, CDR2 FYNNEI. V shed 8 bases, J shed 5 bases, and the junction held 7 bases outside the gene matches. CDR3 sequence (DNA): TGTGCCAGCGGGCTAGCGGGGGGTGAGGAGACCCAGTACTTC. Amino acids: CASGLAGGEETQYF.

The chain recombines TRBV28 with TRBJ2-7; D unclear. The CDR3 runs 12 residues. V was shortened by 6 bases and J by 2 bases, with 8 bases between the two germline ends. Per germline, CDR1 MDHEN and CDR2 SYDVKM. This CDR3 is CASRQRAYEQYF. CDR3 sequence (DNA): TGTGCCAGCAGACAGAGAGCCTACGAGCAGTACTTC.